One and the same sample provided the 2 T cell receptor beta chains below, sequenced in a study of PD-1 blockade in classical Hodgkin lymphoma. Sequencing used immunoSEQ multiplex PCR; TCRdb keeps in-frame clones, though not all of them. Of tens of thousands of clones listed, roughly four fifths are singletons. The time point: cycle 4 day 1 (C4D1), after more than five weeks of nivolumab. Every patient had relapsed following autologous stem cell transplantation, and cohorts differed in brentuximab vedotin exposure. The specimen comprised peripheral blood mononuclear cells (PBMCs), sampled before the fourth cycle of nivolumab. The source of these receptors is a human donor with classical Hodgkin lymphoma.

The CDR3 is CASSPPTGTASTDTQYF. In DNA, the CDR3 is TGTGCCAGCAGTCCTCCCACGGGGACGGCTAGCACAGATACGCAGTATTTT. The J gene is TRBJ2-3, the V gene TRBV27; the D gene could be TRBD1 or TRBD2 (5 bases each). Trimming removed 5 bases at V and 0 bases at J, with 18 bases between. The CDR3 spans 17 residues. Germline assignment: CDR1 MNHEY and CDR2 SMNVEV (reference sequence).

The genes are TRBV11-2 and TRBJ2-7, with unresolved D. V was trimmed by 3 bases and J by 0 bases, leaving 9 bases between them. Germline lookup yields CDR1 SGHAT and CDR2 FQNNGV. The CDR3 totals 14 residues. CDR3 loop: CASSLTQSSYEQYV. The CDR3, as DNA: TGTGCCAGCAGCTTGACTCAAAGCTCCTACGAGCAGTACGTC.